This passage covers 22 T cell receptor beta chains from one sample sequenced in a study of vaccination effects on CD4 cells after COVID-19. Produced via immunoSEQ multiplex PCR; TCRdb's table is partial and in-frame only. The sample lists tens of thousands of clones, approximately 76% occurring once. With the ViraFEST assay, the study expanded antigen-specific CD4+ T cells using viral peptide pools, then sequenced them. Cells that had been cultured for 9 to 10 days were the source of isolated CD4+ T cells. Two doses of BNT162b2 or mRNA-1273 vaccine were administered to participants. The antigens of these receptors remain unknown. Sequencing used CD4+ T cells from PBMCs cultured with HCoV-229E spike peptides, obtained after COVID-19 vaccination. The receptors originated from a human donor who received a COVID-19 vaccine.

This rearrangement joins TRBV7-6 to TRBJ2-7; 12 bases agree with TRBD1. This CDR3 has 17 residues. Germline CDR1 SGHVS, CDR2 FNYEAQ. V shed 5 bases and J 6 bases; nucleotides not matched to a gene: 14. Written as DNA, the CDR3 is TGTGCCAGCAGCGAGTACGGGGGACAGGGGGCTGCTGGCGAGCAGTACTTC. It specifies CASSEYGGQGAAGEQYF.

The chain joins TRBV7-9 to TRBJ2-3; 14 bases are shared with TRBD2. J lost 4 bases, V lost 5 bases, and 2 bases had no gene match. The CDR3 is 15 residues long. Germline assignment: CDR1 SEHNR and CDR2 FQNEAQ (reference sequence). The CDR3 sequence is CASSETSGGADTQYF. Here the CDR3 DNA reads TGTGCCAGCAGCGAGACTAGCGGGGGGGCAGATACGCAGTATTTT.

The V and J genes are TRBV27 and TRBJ1-1, with 7 bases aligning to TRBD1. CDR1 is MNHEY, CDR2 SMNVEV, per germline (reference sequence). The CDR3 sequence is 13 residues long. J gave up 7 bases and V 5 bases, and 7 bases lay outside the gene matches. CDR3 amino acids: CASSRAGGREAFF. The CDR3 nucleotides are TGTGCCAGCAGTAGAGCAGGGGGTCGTGAAGCTTTCTTT.

This clone has a single count. The rearrangement links TRBV24-1 to TRBJ2-5; D not resolved. The V gene's germline CDR1 is KGHDR and CDR2 SFDVKD. The CDR3 is made up of 15 amino acids. Trimming shortened V by 3 bases and J by 3 bases, and 13 bases separated the two germline ends. The CDR3, as DNA: TGTGCCACCAGTGATGTGGACGTTCCGAAAGAGACCCAGTACTTC. This translates into CATSDVDVPKETQYF.

The CDR3 loop is CASSQKTGVSPLHF. In DNA, the CDR3 is TGTGCCAGCAGCCAGAAGACAGGGGTTTCACCCCTCCACTTT. The rearrangement joins TRBV2 to TRBJ1-6, with 8 bases lining up with TRBD1. Per germline, CDR1 SNHLY and CDR2 FYNNEI. This CDR3 spans 14 amino acids. V was pared by 6 bases and J by 9 bases, with 7 bases of the junction left unmatched.

The V call is TRBV5-6, the J call TRBJ1-6; perhaps TRBD1 as D (5 bases). Trimming removed 2 bases at V and 9 bases at J, with 18 bases between. Germline CDR1 and CDR2: SGHDT and YYEEEE. The CDR3 is made up of 16 amino acids. CDR3 DNA: TGTGCCAGCAGCTTCCGCCTGGGGACGGGAGGTTCACCCCTCCACTTT. The encoded protein is CASSFRLGTGGSPLHF.

The chain joins TRBV12-5 to TRBJ2-2; TRBD1 aligns across 8 bases. Germline lookup yields CDR1 LGHNT and CDR2 FRNRAP. With 6 bases clipped from V and 5 bases from J, the junction kept 8 bases outside the gene matches. The CDR3 extends over 15 amino acids. The CDR3 sequence is CASGTGQGRTGELFF. CDR3 sequence (DNA): TGTGCTAGTGGGACCGGACAGGGCCGGACCGGGGAGCTGTTTTTT.

This chain links TRBV30 with TRBJ1-2; D may be TRBD1 (5 bases). CDR1 and CDR2 (germline): GTSNPN, SVGIG (reference sequence). The length of the CDR3 is 16 residues. V was pared by 0 bases and J by 8 bases, with 22 bases between. As DNA, the CDR3 is TGTGCCTGGAGTGTACTATTTGGGACGGGCGACATCGGCTACACCTTC. Protein product: CAWSVLFGTGDIGYTF.

This clone was observed a few times. This chain uses TRBV3-1 (or the pseudogene TRBV3-2) with TRBJ2-7; 9 bases align to TRBD1. CDR3 length: 14 amino acids. Trimming cost V 4 bases and J 2 bases; bases outside gene matches: 3. Germline CDR1 is LGHDT and CDR2 is YNNKEL (reference sequence). The CDR3 reads CASSPRTGAYEQYF. CDR3 nucleotides: TGTGCCAGCAGCCCACGGACAGGGGCCTACGAGCAGTACTTC.

The V and J genes are TRBV19 and TRBJ2-5, with 7 positions matching TRBD1. Germline CDR1 reads LNHDA; CDR2 reads SQIVND (reference sequence). J gave up 1 base and V 3 bases, and 5 bases lay outside the gene matches. The CDR3 sequence is 15 residues long. The chain's CDR3 is CASSIGGQTQETQYF. Here the CDR3 DNA reads TGTGCCAGTAGTATTGGGGGACAGACCCAAGAGACCCAGTACTTC.

The V gene is TRBV6-5, the J gene TRBJ1-5; TRBD1 aligns across 7 bases. Trimming cost V 8 bases and J 4 bases; bases outside gene matches: 5. The CDR3 runs 13 residues. From germline, CDR1 is MNHEY and CDR2 SVGAGI. The CDR3 loop reads CASAGQQNQPQHF. CDR3 bases: TGTGCCAGCGCGGGACAGCAGAATCAGCCCCAGCATTTT.

This clone was picked up a small number of times. The gene calls are TRBV27 and TRBJ2-7, with 8 positions matching TRBD1. The V segment lost 5 bases and the J segment 7 bases; nucleotides outside the gene matches: 10. This CDR3 has 14 amino acids. Germline CDR1 and CDR2: MNHEY and SMNVEV (reference sequence). The CDR3, as DNA: TGTGCCAGCAGTCCGACAGGGGTACTAAGGGAGCAGTACTTC. It specifies CASSPTGVLREQYF.

V is TRBV30 and J is TRBJ2-7; a weak D match, TRBD2 (6 bases). The CDR3 is 14 amino acids. The V end was cut by 2 bases, the J end by 7 bases, with 18 bases between. CDR1 and CDR2 from the germline V gene are GTSNPN and SVGIG (reference sequence). The chain's CDR3 is CAWSWNGGLEEQYF. The CDR3 nucleotides are TGTGCCTGGAGTTGGAACGGGGGATTGGAAGAGCAGTACTTC.

This chain uses TRBV15 with TRBJ1-2, with unresolved D. Germline V gives CDR1 LNHNV, CDR2 YYDKDF (reference sequence). V was clipped by 3 bases and J by 4 bases, with 18 bases between them. The CDR3 is 16 amino acids. CDR3 coding DNA: TGTGCCACCAGCAGGAACCCCCAGGACGGATTCTATGGCTACACCTTC. Residues: CATSRNPQDGFYGYTF.

V and J are TRBV29-1 and TRBJ2-1, with 12 bases identical to TRBD2. The CDR3 is made up of 13 amino acids. From germline, CDR1 is SQVTM and CDR2 ANQGSEA. The V segment lost 6 bases and the J segment 8 bases; nucleotides outside the gene matches: 5. CDR3 amino acids: CSVALAGGHEQFF. DNA of the CDR3: TGCAGCGTGGCTCTAGCGGGAGGGCATGAGCAGTTCTTC.

The DNA for the CDR3 is TGTGCCAGCAGTGCACACCTCGGACAGGGGAGCTCCTACGAGCAGTACTTC. Translating gives CASSAHLGQGSSYEQYF. The rearrangement uses TRBV25-1 and TRBJ2-7, with 9 nucleotides matching TRBD1. V lost 4 bases to trimming and J lost 0 bases; unmatched junction nucleotides: 10. This CDR3 has 17 residues. The germline gives CDR1 MGHDK, CDR2 SYGVNS.

The rearrangement joins TRBV4-1 to TRBJ2-7; 13 nucleotides agree with TRBD2. After removal of 2 bases from V and 2 bases from J, the junction contained 0 bases not matched to a gene. Per the germline V gene, CDR1 is MGHRA and CDR2 is YSYEKL. The CDR3 consists of 15 residues. The CDR3 bases are TGCGCCAGCAGCCAAACTAGCGGGGGGGCCTACGAGCAGTACTTC. This translates into CASSQTSGGAYEQYF.

The chain has TRBV19 and TRBJ2-4; the D gene could be TRBD1 or TRBD2 (5 bases each). With 3 bases removed from V and 6 bases from J, the gap between germline ends came to 9 bases. CDR3 length: 13 residues. The germline V gene encodes CDR1 LNHDA and CDR2 SQIVND (reference sequence). CDR3 region: CASSMGVLNIQYF. CDR3 nucleotide sequence: TGTGCCAGTAGTATGGGGGTTTTAAACATTCAGTACTTC.

The chain carries TRBV18 and TRBJ2-1, with 9 bases that match TRBD2. The CDR3 is 14 residues long. Germline-derived CDR1 and CDR2 are KGHSH and LQKENI. Trimming removed 1 base from V and 6 bases from J; junction bases left unmatched: 1. This CDR3 is CASSPLAGVNEQFF. The DNA of the CDR3 is TGTGCCAGCTCACCACTAGCGGGAGTCAATGAGCAGTTCTTC.

The V call is TRBV5-1, the J call TRBJ2-5, with D perhaps being TRBD1 or TRBD2 (6 bases each). Germline V gives CDR1 SGHRS, CDR2 YFSETQ. This CDR3 has 18 amino acids. V shed 5 bases and J shed 1 base, with 24 bases lying between them. CDR3 nucleotide sequence: TGCGCCAGCAGTATCGATCGGAGGGTGGCCAGGGGCCAAGAGACCCAGTACTTC. Protein: CASSIDRRVARGQETQYF.

This clone has a handful of counts. The chain couples TRBV30 to TRBJ1-5; maybe TRBD1 (5 bases). Between the trimmed V and J ends, which lost 2 bases and 6 bases, there was a span of 14 bases. In germline, CDR1 is GTSNPN, CDR2 SVGIG (reference sequence). The CDR3 totals 14 residues. CDR3 in amino acids: CAWSYGRVAQPQHF. The CDR3 DNA reads as TGTGCCTGGAGTTACGGCAGGGTGGCTCAGCCCCAGCATTTT.

V and J are TRBV7-9 and TRBJ2-3; 12 bases are shared with TRBD2. CDR3 length: 15 amino acids. Per germline, CDR1 SEHNR and CDR2 FQNEAQ (reference sequence). V dropped 5 bases and J dropped 3; count of bases not matched to a gene: 3. CDR3 in amino acids: CASSPTSGRTDTQYF. CDR3 sequence (DNA): TGTGCCAGCAGCCCGACTAGCGGGAGAACAGATACGCAGTATTTT.